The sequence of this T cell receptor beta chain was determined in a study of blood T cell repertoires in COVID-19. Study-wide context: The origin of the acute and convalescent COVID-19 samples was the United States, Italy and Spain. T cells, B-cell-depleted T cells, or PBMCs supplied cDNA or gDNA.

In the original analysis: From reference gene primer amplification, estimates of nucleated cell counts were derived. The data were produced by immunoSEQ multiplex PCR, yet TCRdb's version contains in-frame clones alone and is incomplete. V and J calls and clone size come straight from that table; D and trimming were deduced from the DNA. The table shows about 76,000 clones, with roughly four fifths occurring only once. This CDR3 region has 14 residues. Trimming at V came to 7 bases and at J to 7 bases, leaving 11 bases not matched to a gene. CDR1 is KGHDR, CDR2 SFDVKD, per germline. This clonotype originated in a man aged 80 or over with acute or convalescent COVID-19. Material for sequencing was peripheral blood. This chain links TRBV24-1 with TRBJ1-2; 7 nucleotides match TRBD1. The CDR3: CATSDTGTVSGYTF. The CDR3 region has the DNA TGTGCCACCAGCGATACAGGGACAGTTAGTGGCTACACCTTC.